The clone carrying this T cell receptor beta chain was observed once. Antigen: not known. This sample stems from a study of a mutant IDH1 vaccine in newly diagnosed glioma. Study details: Of treated patients, around 62% were men and 37.5% women, averaging around 40 years. Therapy received beforehand was radiotherapy, temozolomide, or both, with most patients given both. Findings of the study overall: Patients mounted vaccine-induced immune responses in about 92% of cases.

CDR1 and CDR2 from the germline V gene are MDHEN and SYDVKM. The ends were cut back, 9 bases at V and 1 base at J, with 14 bases in the middle. This CDR3 has 14 residues. TCRdb keeps only in-frame clones here, not all; method: immunoSEQ multiplex PCR. The sample lists over 65,000 clones, about four fifths occurring once. As to time point: week 35, safety follow-up. Every single dose of the vaccine, 300 ug of mutant IDH1 20-mer peptide, came with topical imiquimod. Scheduled for weeks 1, 3, 5, 7, 11, 15, 19 and 23, eight vaccinations were given to patients. The chain combines TRBV28 with TRBJ2-3; no clear D. This TCR was recovered from a man between 18 and 29 years old with glioma. The sample consisted of PBMCs, taken from a glioma patient whose treatment included an IDH1 peptide vaccine. The DNA for the CDR3 is TGTGCCAGTACTTTCTATAAGGGCACAGATACGCAGTATTTT. Its protein is CASTFYKGTDTQYF.